This T cell receptor beta chain came from a study of shared T cell receptors in the human thymus (dated by TCRdb to about 2021). Study-level background: The study examined how self-reactive, shared T-cell receptor alpha chains are generated in the human thymus.

In the case of this clone: Its antigen has not been determined. No quality values exist for individual bases; no much larger clone is one base distant.

Library method: the immunoSEQ multiplex PCR assay. TCRdb re-hosts the immuneACCESS table, in-frame sequences only. Its copies lack some clones; in the studies checked, an unresolved V gene accounts for under half of them, and the cause for the rest is not known. In all, the sample holds hundreds of thousands of clones, and approximately 95% of those were seen once. Of the sample, roughly 0.02% is held by the ten largest clones. Its CDR3 holds 13 amino acids, cysteine through phenylalanine. The sequence is cut down to CDR3 DNA, 39 bases in frame from base 1. Looking up the germline V gene yields CDR1 KGHSH and CDR2 LQKENI. Cut back by 8 bases and 4 bases, the V and J ends lie 9 bases apart.

Material: thymocytes. The sequence was obtained from a human donor. The chain employs TRBV18 and TRBJ2-6; confidence is insufficient to name the D gene. The nucleotide sequence reads as follows: TGTGCCAGCGTCCCGGACGGGGCCAACGTCCTGACTTTC. It codes for CASVPDGANVLTF.